A selection of T cell receptor beta chains follows, all from one sample in a study of T cell changes during pregnancy in multiple sclerosis. Clones were read by immunoSEQ multiplex PCR, and TCRdb kept only the in-frame ones, dropping some. Among 40,000 to 45,000 clones listed, about 93% were seen once. The sample in question was CD4+ T cells from peripheral blood mononuclear cells, obtained in the third trimester of pregnancy. These receptors all come from a female donor with multiple sclerosis, enrolled in a pregnancy study. Both conserved end residues are trimmed from each CDR3. The order of the fields is V gene, J gene, CDR3 protein.

>TRBV6-6|TRBJ2-5
ASSQLRWREETQY
>TRBV21-1|TRBJ2-1
ASRWGQGINEQF
>TRBV2|TRBJ1-2
ASSVRGGGYT
>TRBV5-5|TRBJ1-5
ASSLAGNNQPQH
>TRBV5-1|TRBJ1-1
ASSLGTTGGTEAF
>TRBV19|TRBJ2-1
ASSIRRGPSYNEQF
>TRBV4-1|TRBJ1-5
ASSQDTVNQPQH
>TRBV10-1|TRBJ2-5
ASSESGSGKETQY
>TRBV7-2|TRBJ2-2
ASSLGQGCTGELF
>TRBV7-3|TRBJ1-1
ASSPRGQKGMKEAF
>TRBV28|TRBJ1-4
ASETGGSSEKLF
>TRBV7-3|TRBJ2-1
ASSLPGTSGGNEQF
>TRBV19|TRBJ2-1
ASSLSGTSYNEQF
>TRBV6-1|TRBJ2-1
VSRDRVSNEQF
>TRBV29-1|TRBJ2-3
SGNGLAGRRADTQY
>TRBV7-9|TRBJ1-1
ATDGTERALGTEAF
>TRBV19|TRBJ2-7
ASRSAGRDEQY
>TRBV7-9|TRBJ2-3
ASSPQGRTSTDTQY
>TRBV9|TRBJ1-5
ASSTGTGNSNQPQH
>TRBV19|TRBJ2-4
ASCSAGNKNIQY
>TRBV5-4|TRBJ2-7
ASSHGTGGSYEQY
>TRBV6-5|TRBJ1-2
ASSYSGTSYPGYT
>TRBV6-1|TRBJ2-7
ASTFQDRVDEQY
>TRBV28|TRBJ2-7
ASSLAAREQY
>TRBV2|TRBJ2-3
ASSEPGGAKDTQY
>TRBV19|TRBJ2-7
ASSIVRSGDYEQY
>TRBV18|TRBJ2-1
ASSPASGDYNEQF
>TRBV6-4|TRBJ1-4
ASSPLGRAANEKLF
>TRBV28|TRBJ2-3
ASSPSGRALY